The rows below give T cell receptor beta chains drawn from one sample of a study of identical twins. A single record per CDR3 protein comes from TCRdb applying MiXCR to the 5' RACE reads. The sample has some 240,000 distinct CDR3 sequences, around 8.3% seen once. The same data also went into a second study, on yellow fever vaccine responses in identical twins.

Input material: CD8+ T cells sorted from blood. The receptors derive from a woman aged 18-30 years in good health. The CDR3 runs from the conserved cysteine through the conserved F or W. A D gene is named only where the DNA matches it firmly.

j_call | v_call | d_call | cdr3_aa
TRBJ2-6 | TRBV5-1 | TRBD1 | CASSSGQGAWGANVLTF
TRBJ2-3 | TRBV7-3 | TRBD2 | CASSFYSGGAVDTQYF
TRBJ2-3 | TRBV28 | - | CASSLFRAADTQYF
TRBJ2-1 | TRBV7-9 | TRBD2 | CASSPWLAGLDNEQFF
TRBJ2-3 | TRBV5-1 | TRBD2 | CASSLSLGLALVTDTQYF
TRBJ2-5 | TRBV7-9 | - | CASSSRGSRGPQETQYF
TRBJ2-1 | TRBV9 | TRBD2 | CASSAFGTSGSSYNEQFF
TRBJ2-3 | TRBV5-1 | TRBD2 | CASSTGTNTDTQYF
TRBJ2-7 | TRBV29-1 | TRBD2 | CSVGTSSYDEQYF
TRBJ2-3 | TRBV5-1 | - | CASSIRQGGLSDTQYF
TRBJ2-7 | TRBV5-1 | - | CASSGSTTPDYEQYF
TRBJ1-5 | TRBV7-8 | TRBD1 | CASSLVGGTGISNQPQHF
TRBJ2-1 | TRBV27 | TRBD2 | CASSPIGLAGGDEQFF
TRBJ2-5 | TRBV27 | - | CASSLALLETQYF
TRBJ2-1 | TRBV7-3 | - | CASSLNLEGREQFF
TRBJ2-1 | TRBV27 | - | CASSLSLDSYNEQFF
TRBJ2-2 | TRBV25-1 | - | CASSESFGPTGELFF
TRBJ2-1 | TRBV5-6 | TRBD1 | CASSLDRGSYNEQFF
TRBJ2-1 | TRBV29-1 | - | CSVGGSSSYNEQFF
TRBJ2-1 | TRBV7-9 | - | CASSAPQGGYNEQFF
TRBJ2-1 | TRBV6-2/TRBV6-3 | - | CASSYLGVGDPLNEQFF
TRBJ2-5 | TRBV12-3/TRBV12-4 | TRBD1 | CASSFFQGVAEETQYF
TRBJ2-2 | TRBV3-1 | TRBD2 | CASTRLAGVLSKDTGELFF
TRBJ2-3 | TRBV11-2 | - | CASSPRGWGGVDTQYF
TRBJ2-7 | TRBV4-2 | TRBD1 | CASSQDLTRQGNNEQYF
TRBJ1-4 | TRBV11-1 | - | CASSLALRASEPDEKLFF
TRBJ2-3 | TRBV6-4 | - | CASSDQSSSSGTDTQYF
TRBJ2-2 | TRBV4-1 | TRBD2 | CASSQDESGGNTGELFF
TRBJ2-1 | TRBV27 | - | CASSLSAGPYNEQFF
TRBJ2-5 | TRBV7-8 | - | CASSLESFFGEQETQYF
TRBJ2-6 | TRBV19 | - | CASLMRGAEISGANVLTF
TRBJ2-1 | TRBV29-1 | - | CSADSYNEQFF
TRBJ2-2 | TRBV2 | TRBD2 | CASSGEGTGELFF
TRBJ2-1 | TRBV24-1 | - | CATSDRARGYEQFF
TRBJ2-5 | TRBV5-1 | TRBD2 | CASSSGLAGAVRETQYF